The 17 T cell receptor beta chains below come from one sample, sequenced in a study of CD8 T cells in Susac syndrome (dated by TCRdb to between 2018 and 2021). Library preparation employed the immunoSEQ multiplex PCR assay. RNA was extracted using the RNeasy kit, and about 0.5 to 1 microgram was reverse transcribed with random hexamers. TCRdb took the public reads, trimmed them with fastp at Q25, ran MiXCR for clone calling and kept in-frame beta chains. Rows with one shared CDR3 protein collapse into an entry with the most common genes and DNA. The sample contains about 80,000 distinct CDR3 sequences, 94% of them found a single time. The ten largest account for roughly 0.88% of the sample. Specimen: CD8+ T cells from PBMCs. These receptors came from a human donor with Susac syndrome.

The V call is TRBV12-3 or TRBV12-4, the J call TRBJ1-2; D is possibly TRBD1 (5 bases). V dropped 7 bases and J dropped 0 bases, with 18 bases sitting between them. CDR3 length: 16 residues. The CDR3 reads CASTGIRDGANYGYTF. The CDR3 bases are TGTGCCAGCACCGGGATCAGGGACGGCGCTAACTATGGCTACACCTTC.

This chain uses TRBV25-1 with TRBJ1-4; no reliable D call. Trimming cost V 1 base and J 5 bases, with 8 bases left between them. Germline values: CDR1 MGHDK, CDR2 SYGVNS. The CDR3 has 14 amino acids. DNA of the CDR3: TGTGCCAGCAGTGAATCAGAGGCGAATGAAAAACTGTTTTTT. Translated, it gives CASSESEANEKLFF.

The chain is built from TRBV11-1 and TRBJ2-1, with D maybe TRBD2 (6 bases). The V gene lost 3 bases and the J gene lost 5 bases, with 14 bases spanning the gap. The CDR3 is 15 amino acids. The germline V gene encodes CDR1 SGHAT and CDR2 FQDESV (reference sequence). The CDR3: CASSFPGGAHNEQFF. CDR3 nucleotides: TGTGCCAGCAGCTTTCCCGGGGGAGCCCACAATGAGCAGTTCTTC.

The chain joins TRBV5-1 to TRBJ2-7; D remains ambiguous. Trimming removed 0 bases at V and 2 bases at J, with 12 bases between. The CDR3 totals 15 residues. Germline CDR1 reads SGHRS; CDR2 reads YFSETQ. The CDR3 loop reads CASSLEVGMAYEQYF. For the CDR3, the DNA is TGCGCCAGCAGCTTGGAAGTAGGCATGGCCTACGAGCAGTACTTC.

The chain employs TRBV28 and TRBJ2-7, with D perhaps matching TRBD1 (6 bases). Trimming shortened V by 3 bases and J by 5 bases, and 11 bases separated the two germline ends. Germline V gene sequence: CDR1 MDHEN, CDR2 SYDVKM. The CDR3 has 13 amino acids. DNA of the CDR3: TGTGCCAGCAGTTTGGGCAGGGGCCACGAGCAGTACTTC. Its translation: CASSLGRGHEQYF.

This rearrangement joins TRBV2 to TRBJ2-7; D not resolved. Germline V CDR1 and CDR2: SNHLY, FYNNEI. The CDR3 runs 11 residues. V was clipped by 1 base and J by 4 bases, with 2 bases between them. CDR3 loop: CASSEVYEQYF. CDR3 DNA sequence: TGTGCCAGCAGTGAAGTATACGAGCAGTACTTC. Full variable domain (remainder filled in from reference TRBV2 and TRBJ2-7): EPEVTQTPSHQVTQMGQEVILRCVPISNHLYFYWYRQILGQKVEFLVSFYNNEISEKSEIFDDQFSVERPDGSNFTLKIRSTKLEDSAMYFCASSEVYEQYFGPGTRLTVT.

The V call is TRBV7-9, the J call TRBJ2-5; 9 positions agree with TRBD2. J lost 1 base, V lost 7 bases, and 4 bases had no gene match. The CDR3 consists of 14 residues. Germline lookup yields CDR1 SEHNR and CDR2 FQNEAQ (reference sequence). CDR3 region: CASKTSGLQETQYF. Here the CDR3 DNA reads TGTGCCAGCAAGACTAGCGGCCTCCAAGAGACCCAGTACTTC. Based on the CDR3 plus reference TRBV7-9 and TRBJ2-5, the full variable domain is DTGVSQNPRHKITKRGQNVTFRCDPISEHNRLYWYRQTLGQGPEFLTYFQNEAQLEKSRLLSDRFSAERPKGSFSTLEIQRTEQGDSAMYLCASKTSGLQETQYFGPGTRLLVL.

The V gene is TRBV20-1, the J gene TRBJ2-7, with a tentative D call TRBD2 (5 bases). CDR3 length: 15 amino acids. V was pared by 0 bases and J by 3 bases, with 15 bases between. The germline V gene encodes CDR1 DFQATT and CDR2 SNEGSKA (reference sequence). The CDR3 loop is CSARDFSLASYEQYF. The CDR3 DNA sequence: TGCAGTGCTAGAGATTTTAGCCTAGCCAGCTACGAGCAGTACTTC.

This clonotype was counted once. The gene calls are TRBV7-9 and TRBJ2-1; TRBD2 is a possible D gene (6 bases). The germline V gene encodes CDR1 SEHNR and CDR2 FQNEAQ (reference sequence). The CDR3 spans 15 residues. Trimming shortened V by 8 bases and J by 0 bases, and 14 bases separated the two germline ends. CDR3 protein: CASRPAGSSYNEQFF. In DNA, the CDR3 is TGTGCCAGCCGCCCCGCGGGGAGCTCCTACAATGAGCAGTTCTTC.

The V call is TRBV9, the J call TRBJ2-1, with 7 bases aligning to TRBD1. Trimming removed 0 bases from V and 6 bases from J; junction bases left unmatched: 6. The V gene's germline CDR1 is SGDLS and CDR2 YYNGEE. The CDR3 covers 15 residues. The DNA for the CDR3 is TGTGCCAGCAGCGTAGAGTCCCAGGGGGTCAATGAGCAGTTCTTC. Its translation is CASSVESQGVNEQFF.

The chain couples TRBV6-6 to TRBJ1-1; a possible D gene is TRBD1 (6 bases). V lost 8 bases and J 3 bases, leaving 16 bases between the germline ends. CDR1 and CDR2 (germline): MNHNY, SVGAGI (reference sequence). This CDR3 comprises 14 residues. CDR3 bases: TGTGCCAGCTCAGGGGCAGGGAAGGACACTGAAGCTTTCTTT. As protein: CASSGAGKDTEAFF.

Comments on this clonotype: Sequence at one end of the junction differs from germline and may be a read error. The chain employs TRBV7-7 and TRBJ2-2; D assignment may be TRBD1 or TRBD2 (5 bases each). This CDR3 is 16 amino acids long. Germline CDR1 SSHAT, CDR2 FNYEAQ (reference sequence). The CDR3, as DNA: TGTGCTAGCAGCCGAGCCGGGACCTTAGCCACCGGGGAGCTGTTTTTT. This sequence encodes CASSRAGTLATGELFF.

This chain uses TRBV27 with TRBJ1-1; 9 bases fit TRBD1. The CDR3 is made up of 16 amino acids. CDR1 is MNHEY and CDR2 is SMNVEV in the germline V gene (reference sequence). Trimming removed 5 bases from V and 4 bases from J; junction bases left unmatched: 11. The CDR3 nucleotides read TGTGCCAGCAGTCCAGTGGCGACAGGGGGAGTCACTGAAGCTTTCTTT. Translated, it gives CASSPVATGGVTEAFF.

V usage is TRBV29-1 and J usage is TRBJ1-1; tentative D call: TRBD1 (6 bases). CDR1 is SQVTM, CDR2 ANQGSEA, per germline. Deletions cut 4 bases from V and 1 base from J, with 13 bases between. This CDR3 contains 14 residues. The CDR3 is CSVGPGTSNTEAFF. DNA of the CDR3: TGCAGCGTTGGACCCGGGACATCGAACACTGAAGCTTTCTTT. The full variable domain, in which reference TRBV29-1 and TRBJ1-1 provide the parts outside the CDR3, is SAVISQKPSRDICQRGTSLTIQCQVDSQVTMMFWYRQQPGQSLTLIATANQGSEATYESGFVIDKFPISRPNLTFSTLTVSNMSPEDSSIYLCSVGPGTSNTEAFFGQGTRLTVV.

The chain employs TRBV28 and TRBJ1-1; no clear D. Germline CDR1 reads MDHEN; CDR2 reads SYDVKM. This CDR3 comprises 16 residues. V was shortened by 6 bases and J by 1 base, with 18 bases between the two germline ends. CDR3 sequence (DNA): TGTGCCAGCAGGGGCGCAACCAAGGGAGGGAACACTGAAGCTTTCTTT. Translation gives CASRGATKGGNTEAFF.

This sequence joins TRBV2 and TRBJ2-1; a possible D gene is TRBD2 (5 bases). Germline CDR1 is SNHLY and CDR2 is FYNNEI. Trimming left V 3 bases short and J 8 bases short, with 8 bases between. The CDR3 is made up of 12 amino acids. The chain's CDR3 is CASSDEGYEQFF. The CDR3 nucleotides read TGTGCCAGCAGTGACGAGGGCTATGAGCAGTTCTTC.

The chain carries TRBV24-1 and TRBJ2-2; no clear D gene. The CDR3 is 14 residues long. Looked up from germline, CDR1 is KGHDR and CDR2 is SFDVKD. V was shortened by 4 bases and J by 6 bases, with 11 bases between the two germline ends. The CDR3 DNA is TGTGCCACCAGTGACCCCGTAGAGGCCGGGGAGCTGTTTTTT. It encodes CATSDPVEAGELFF.